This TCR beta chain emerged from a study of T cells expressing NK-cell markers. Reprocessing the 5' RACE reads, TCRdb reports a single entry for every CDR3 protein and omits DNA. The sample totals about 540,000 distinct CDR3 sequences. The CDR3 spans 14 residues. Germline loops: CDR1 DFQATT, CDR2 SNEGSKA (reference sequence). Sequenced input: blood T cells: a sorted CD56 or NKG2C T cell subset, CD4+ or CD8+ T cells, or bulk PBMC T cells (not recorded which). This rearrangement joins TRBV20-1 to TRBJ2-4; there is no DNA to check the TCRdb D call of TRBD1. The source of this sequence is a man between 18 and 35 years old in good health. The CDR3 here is CSADRRLAKNIQYF.